The TCR beta chain described here comes from a study of human T cells and chemical hapten exposure. Time point in this sample: patch test 2, 6 weeks after DPC sensitization. Treatment: therapeutic diphenylcyclopropenone sensitization with weekly scalp DPC. From whole blood left unfractionated, total RNA was extracted. TCRdb re-analysed the RACE reads in MiXCR, keeping a single row per CDR3 protein. Of roughly 380,000 distinct CDR3 sequences listed, over 6% are singletons. The sequencing here drew on whole blood, taken in connection with sensitization to the hapten diphenylcyclopropenone (DPC). The receptor comes from a woman in her late teens or twenties with alopecia areata. Some clones in this sample may be carry-over from other donors' samples.

CDR3 region: CASSSPGQTDTQYF. The DNA of the CDR3 is TGTGCCAGCAGTTCCCCCGGACAGACAGATACGCAGTATTTT. This chain uses TRBV28 with TRBJ2-3; a weak D match, TRBD1 (6 bases). CDR1 is MDHEN, CDR2 SYDVKM, per germline. V was clipped by 4 bases and J by 3 bases, with 11 bases between them. This CDR3 is built from 14 residues.